This T cell receptor beta chain was documented in a study of Graves' ophthalmopathy and Graves' hyperthyroidism. About the study: No treatment had been given when peripheral blood was collected at initial diagnosis.

RNA transcripts yielded amplified TCR beta CDR3 regions. Second-round multiplex PCR came after a first-round RT-PCR that employed HTBI primers. TCRdb ran MiXCR on the multiplex PCR reads and lists one entry per CDR3 protein. Of under 400,000 distinct CDR3 sequences listed, 15% to 20% were seen once; the top ten hold 10% to 15%. Ophthalmopathy donors were characterized by moderate-to-severe activity, CAS of at least 3, NOSPECS of at least 4, and duration under 3 months. Turning to this clonotype: Its target is unknown.

Whole-study findings and limits: The model predicted progression of ophthalmopathy with a sensitivity of approximately 68%, and its specificity was 72.22%. In blood, most expanded thyroid clonotypes above 0.001 frequency were also detected.

The TCR sequence derives from an adult man with Graves' ophthalmopathy. The sequenced material came from peripheral blood.

The CDR3 is CASSLIRGFNQPQHF. The CDR3 coding sequence is TGTGCCAGCAGTTTGATCAGGGGGTTCAATCAGCCCCAGCATTTT. This chain connects TRBV28 to TRBJ1-5, with 7 nucleotides matching TRBD1. Per the germline V gene, CDR1 is MDHEN and CDR2 is SYDVKM. The CDR3 has 15 amino acids. With 3 bases clipped from V and 3 bases from J, the junction kept 5 bases outside the gene matches.